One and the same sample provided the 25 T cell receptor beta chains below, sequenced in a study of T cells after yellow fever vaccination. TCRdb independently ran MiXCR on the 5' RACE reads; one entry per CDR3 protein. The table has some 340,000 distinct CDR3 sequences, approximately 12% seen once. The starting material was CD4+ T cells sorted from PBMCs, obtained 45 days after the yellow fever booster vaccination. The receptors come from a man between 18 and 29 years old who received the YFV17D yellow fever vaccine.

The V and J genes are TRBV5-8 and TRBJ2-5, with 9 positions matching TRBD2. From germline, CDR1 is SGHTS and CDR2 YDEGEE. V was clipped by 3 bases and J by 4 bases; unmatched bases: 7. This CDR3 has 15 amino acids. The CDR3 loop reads CASSSGLAMGETQYF. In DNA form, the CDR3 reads TGTGCCAGCAGCTCCGGACTAGCGATGGGAGAGACCCAGTACTTC. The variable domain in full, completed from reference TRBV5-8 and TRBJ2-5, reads EAGVTQSPTHLIKTRGQQATLRCSPISGHTSVYWYQQALGLGLQFLLWYDEGEERNRGNFPPRFSGRQFPNYSSELNVNALELEDSALYLCASSSGLAMGETQYFGPGTRLLVL.

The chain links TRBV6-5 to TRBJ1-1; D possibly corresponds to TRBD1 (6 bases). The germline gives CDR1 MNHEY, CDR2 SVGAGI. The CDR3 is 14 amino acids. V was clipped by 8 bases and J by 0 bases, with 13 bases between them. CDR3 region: CASRDTIMNTEAFF. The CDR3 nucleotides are TGTGCCAGCCGGGACACTATCATGAACACTGAAGCTTTCTTT.

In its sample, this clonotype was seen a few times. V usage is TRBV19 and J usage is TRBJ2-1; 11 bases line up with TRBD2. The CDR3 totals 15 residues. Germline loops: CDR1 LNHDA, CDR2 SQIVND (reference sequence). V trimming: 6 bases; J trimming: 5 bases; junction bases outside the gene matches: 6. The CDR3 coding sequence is TGTGCCAGTAGCCCCGCTAGCGGGGGGCACAATGAGCAGTTCTTC. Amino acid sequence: CASSPASGGHNEQFF.

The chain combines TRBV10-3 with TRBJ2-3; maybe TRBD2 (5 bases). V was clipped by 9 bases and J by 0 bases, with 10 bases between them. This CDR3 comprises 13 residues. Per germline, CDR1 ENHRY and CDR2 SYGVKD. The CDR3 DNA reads TGTGCCATTCAGCGGTTTAGCACAGATACGCAGTATTTT. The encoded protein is CAIQRFSTDTQYF.

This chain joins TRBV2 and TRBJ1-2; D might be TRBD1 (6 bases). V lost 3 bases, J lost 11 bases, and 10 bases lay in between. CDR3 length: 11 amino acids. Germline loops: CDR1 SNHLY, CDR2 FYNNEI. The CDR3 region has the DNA TGTGCCAGCAGTGATAGGGGGGGTTACACCTTC. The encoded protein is CASSDRGGYTF.

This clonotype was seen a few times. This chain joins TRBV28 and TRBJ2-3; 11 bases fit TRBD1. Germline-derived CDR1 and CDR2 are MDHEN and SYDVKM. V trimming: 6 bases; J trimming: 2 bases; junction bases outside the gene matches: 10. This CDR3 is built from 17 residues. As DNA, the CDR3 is TGTGCCAGCAGAATACTCGGACAGGGGGCTTTCACAGATACGCAGTATTTT. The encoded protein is CASRILGQGAFTDTQYF.

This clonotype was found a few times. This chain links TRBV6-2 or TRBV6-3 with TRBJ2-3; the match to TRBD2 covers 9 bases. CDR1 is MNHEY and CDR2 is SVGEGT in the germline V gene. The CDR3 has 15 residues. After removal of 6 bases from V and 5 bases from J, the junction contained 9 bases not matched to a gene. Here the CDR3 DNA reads TGTGCCAGCAGCCCCCCCGCGGGGGGGCTAGATACGCAGTATTTT. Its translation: CASSPPAGGLDTQYF.

The CDR3 coding sequence is TGTGCCAGCAGCCAAGAAATGACAGCCTATAATTCACCCCTCCACTTT. It is translated as CASSQEMTAYNSPLHF. The rearrangement links TRBV4-2 to TRBJ1-6, with D possibly TRBD1 on 5 matching bases. Germline V gene lookup returns CDR1 LGHNA and CDR2 YNFKEQ. V was trimmed by 0 bases and J by 2 bases, leaving 8 bases between them. The CDR3 is 16 amino acids.

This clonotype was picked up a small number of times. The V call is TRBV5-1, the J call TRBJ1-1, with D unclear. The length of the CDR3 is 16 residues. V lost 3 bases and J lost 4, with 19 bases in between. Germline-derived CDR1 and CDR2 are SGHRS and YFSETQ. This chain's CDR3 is CASSWAAGSIGTEAFF. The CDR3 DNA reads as TGCGCCAGCAGCTGGGCGGCGGGTAGTATAGGCACTGAAGCTTTCTTT.

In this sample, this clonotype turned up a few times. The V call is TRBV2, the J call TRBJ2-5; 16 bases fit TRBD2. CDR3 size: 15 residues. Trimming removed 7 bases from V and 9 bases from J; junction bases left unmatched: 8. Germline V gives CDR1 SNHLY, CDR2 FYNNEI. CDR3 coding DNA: TGTGCCAGCACCGACACCGGGACTAGCGGGGGGGCCCAGTACTTC. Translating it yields CASTDTGTSGGAQYF.

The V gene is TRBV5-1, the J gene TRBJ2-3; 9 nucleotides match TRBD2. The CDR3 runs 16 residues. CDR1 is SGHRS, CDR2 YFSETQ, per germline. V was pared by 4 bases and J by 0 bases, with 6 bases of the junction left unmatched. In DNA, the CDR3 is TGCGCCAGCAGCATTAGCGGGGGCGCTAGCACAGATACGCAGTATTTT. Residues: CASSISGGASTDTQYF. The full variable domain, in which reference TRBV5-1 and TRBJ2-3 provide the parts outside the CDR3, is KAGVTQTPRYLIKTRGQQVTLSCSPISGHRSVSWYQQTPGQGLQFLFEYFSETQRNKGNFPGRFSGRQFSNSRSEMNVSTLELGDSALYLCASSISGGASTDTQYFGPGTRLTVL.

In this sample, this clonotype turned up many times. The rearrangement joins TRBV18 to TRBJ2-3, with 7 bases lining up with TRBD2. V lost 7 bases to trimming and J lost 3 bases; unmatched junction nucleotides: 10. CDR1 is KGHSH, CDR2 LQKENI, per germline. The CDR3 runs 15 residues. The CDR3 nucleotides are TGTGCCAGCTGTAATCTCGGGGGGACGACAGATACGCAGTATTTT. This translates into CASCNLGGTTDTQYF.

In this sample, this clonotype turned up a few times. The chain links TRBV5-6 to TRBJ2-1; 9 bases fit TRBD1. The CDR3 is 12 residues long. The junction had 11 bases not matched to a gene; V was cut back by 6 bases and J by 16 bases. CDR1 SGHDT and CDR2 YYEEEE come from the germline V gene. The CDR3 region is CASKIMGDRVFF. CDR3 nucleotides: TGTGCCAGCAAAATAATGGGGGACAGGGTATTCTTC.

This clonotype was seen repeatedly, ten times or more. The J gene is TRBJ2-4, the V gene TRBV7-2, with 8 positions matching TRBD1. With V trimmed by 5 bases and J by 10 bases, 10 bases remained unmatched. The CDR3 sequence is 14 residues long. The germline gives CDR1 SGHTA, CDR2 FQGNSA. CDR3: CASSPPGTGHIQYF. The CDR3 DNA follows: TGTGCCAGCAGCCCACCGGGGACAGGTCATATTCAGTACTTC.

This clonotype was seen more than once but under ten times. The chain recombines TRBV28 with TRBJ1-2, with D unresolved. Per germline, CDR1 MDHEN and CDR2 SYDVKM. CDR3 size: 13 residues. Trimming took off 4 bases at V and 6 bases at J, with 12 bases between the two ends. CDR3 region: CASSSPVSDGYTF. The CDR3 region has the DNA TGTGCCAGCAGTTCACCTGTCTCGGATGGCTACACCTTC.

CDR3 DNA sequence: TGTGCCAGCAGCATCGGACAGGGAGGTGAAGACGAGCAGTACTTC. Translation: CASSIGQGGEDEQYF. The chain employs TRBV7-9 and TRBJ2-7, with TRBD1 matching over 8 bases. CDR3 size: 15 residues. Trimming at V came to 5 bases and at J to 5 bases, leaving 11 bases not matched to a gene. Germline CDR1 reads SEHNR; CDR2 reads FQNEAQ (reference sequence).

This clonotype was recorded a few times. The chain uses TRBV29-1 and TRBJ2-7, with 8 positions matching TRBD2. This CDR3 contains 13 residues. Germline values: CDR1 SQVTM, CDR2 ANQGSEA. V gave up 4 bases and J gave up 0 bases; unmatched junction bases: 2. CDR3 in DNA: TGCAGCGTTGTACTAGCGGTCTCCTACGAGCAGTACGTC. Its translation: CSVVLAVSYEQYV.

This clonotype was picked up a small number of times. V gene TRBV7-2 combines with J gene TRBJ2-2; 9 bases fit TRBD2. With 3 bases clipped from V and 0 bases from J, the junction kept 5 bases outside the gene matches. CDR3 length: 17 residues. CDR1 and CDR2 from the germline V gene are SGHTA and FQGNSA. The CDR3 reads CASSFLAGPANTGELFF. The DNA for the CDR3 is TGTGCCAGCAGCTTTCTAGCGGGGCCCGCGAACACCGGGGAGCTGTTTTTT.

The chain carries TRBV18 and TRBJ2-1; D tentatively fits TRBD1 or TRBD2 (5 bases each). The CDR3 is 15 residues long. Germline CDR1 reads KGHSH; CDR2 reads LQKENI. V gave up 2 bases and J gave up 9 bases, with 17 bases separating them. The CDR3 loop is CASSPGDPTLGEQFF. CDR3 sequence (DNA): TGTGCCAGCTCACCAGGGGACCCGACCCTGGGTGAGCAGTTCTTC.

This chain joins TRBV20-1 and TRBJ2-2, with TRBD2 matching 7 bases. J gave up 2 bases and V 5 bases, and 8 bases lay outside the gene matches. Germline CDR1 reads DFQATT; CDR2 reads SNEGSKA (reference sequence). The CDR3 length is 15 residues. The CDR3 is CSAAEAGLNTGELFF. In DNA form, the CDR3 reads TGCAGTGCTGCAGAAGCGGGGCTAAACACCGGGGAGCTGTTTTTT.

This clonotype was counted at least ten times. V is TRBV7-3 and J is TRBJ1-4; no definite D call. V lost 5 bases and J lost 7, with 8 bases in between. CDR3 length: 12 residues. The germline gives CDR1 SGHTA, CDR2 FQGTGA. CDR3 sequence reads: CASSPGGEKLFF. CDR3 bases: TGTGCCAGCAGCCCGGGAGGTGAAAAACTGTTTTTT.

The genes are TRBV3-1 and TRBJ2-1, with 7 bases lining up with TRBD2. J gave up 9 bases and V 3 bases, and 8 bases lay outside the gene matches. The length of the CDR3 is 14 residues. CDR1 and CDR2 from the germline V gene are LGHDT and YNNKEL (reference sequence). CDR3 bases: TGTGCCAGCAGCCACAGCGGGGTTTCTAGTGAGCAGTTCTTC. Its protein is CASSHSGVSSEQFF.

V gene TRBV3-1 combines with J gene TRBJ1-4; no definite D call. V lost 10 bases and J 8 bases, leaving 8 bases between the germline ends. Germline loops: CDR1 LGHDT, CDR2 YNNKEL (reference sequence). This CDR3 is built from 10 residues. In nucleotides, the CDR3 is TGTGCCACCGGCAGCGAAAAACTGTTTTTT. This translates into CATGSEKLFF.

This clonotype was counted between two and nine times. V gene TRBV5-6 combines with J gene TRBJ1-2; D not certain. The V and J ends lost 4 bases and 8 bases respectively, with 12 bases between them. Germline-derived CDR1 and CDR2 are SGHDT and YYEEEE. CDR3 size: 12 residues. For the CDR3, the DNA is TGTGCCAGCAGCATAAGCCGGATAGGCTACACCTTC. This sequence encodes CASSISRIGYTF. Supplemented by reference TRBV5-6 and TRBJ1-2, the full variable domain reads DAGVTQSPTHLIKTRGQQVTLRCSPKSGHDTVSWYQQALGQGPQFIFQYYEEEERQRGNFPDRFSGHQFPNYSSELNVNALLLGDSALYLCASSISRIGYTFGSGTRLTVV.

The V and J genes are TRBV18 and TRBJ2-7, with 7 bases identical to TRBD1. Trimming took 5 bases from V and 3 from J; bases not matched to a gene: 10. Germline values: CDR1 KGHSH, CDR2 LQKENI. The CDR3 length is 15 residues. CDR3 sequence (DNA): TGTGCCAGCTCAGAACGACAGGGTAGGAACTACGAGCAGTACTTC. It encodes CASSERQGRNYEQYF.